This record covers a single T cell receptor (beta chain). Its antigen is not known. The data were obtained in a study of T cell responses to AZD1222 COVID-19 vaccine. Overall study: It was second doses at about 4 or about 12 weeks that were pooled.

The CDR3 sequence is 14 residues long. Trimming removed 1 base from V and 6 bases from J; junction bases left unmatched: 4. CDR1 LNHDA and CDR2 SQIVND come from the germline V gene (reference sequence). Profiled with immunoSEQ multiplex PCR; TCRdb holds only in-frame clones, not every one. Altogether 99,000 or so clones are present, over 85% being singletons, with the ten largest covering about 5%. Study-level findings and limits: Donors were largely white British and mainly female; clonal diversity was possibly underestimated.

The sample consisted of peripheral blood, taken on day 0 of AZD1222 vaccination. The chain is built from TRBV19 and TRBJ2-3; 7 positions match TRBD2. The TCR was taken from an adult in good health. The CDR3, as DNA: TGTGCCAGTAGTATAGTCGGGGGGAAGGATACGCAGTATTTT. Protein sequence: CASSIVGGKDTQYF.